This TCR beta chain derives from a study of graft-versus-host responses after intestinal transplantation. Study context: Anti-thymocyte globulin induction preceded approximately three years of tacrolimus and steroid maintenance in all recipients.

Assay used: immunoSEQ multiplex PCR; TCRdb lists only in-frame clones, some missing. The table has about 120,000 clones, around 95% seen once. The CDR3 loop spans 15 amino acids. Germline V CDR1 and CDR2: MDHEN, SYDVKM. With V trimmed by 4 bases and J by 4 bases, 5 bases remained unmatched. This clone was recorded once. The antigen remains unidentified. The material was unstimulated CD8+ T cells sorted from spleen or lymph node cells, obtained before intestinal transplant. V gene TRBV28 combines with J gene TRBJ2-5; 11 nucleotides agree with TRBD2. The clonotype originates from a human donor who received an intestinal transplant. In nucleotides, the CDR3 is TGTGCCAGCAGTTCGACCGGACTAGCGGGAGAGACCCAGTACTTC. This sequence encodes CASSSTGLAGETQYF.